One sample yielded the 22 T cell receptor beta chains listed below, sequenced in a study of blood T cell repertoires in COVID-19. Clones were sequenced by immunoSEQ multiplex PCR, and TCRdb holds only the in-frame ones, with some missing. The table records 140,000 or so clones, roughly 80% of them present only once. Sequencing was done on a sample of peripheral blood. These receptor sequences come from a woman older than 75 with acute or convalescent COVID-19.

The chain recombines TRBV2 with TRBJ1-3; tentatively, D is TRBD1 (6 bases). V lost 6 bases to trimming and J lost 0 bases, with 15 bases between them. The CDR3 has 16 amino acids. CDR1 and CDR2 (germline): SNHLY, FYNNEI. The CDR3 is CASRGAVLFSGNTIYF. CDR3 bases: TGTGCCAGCAGGGGGGCTGTTCTGTTCTCTGGAAACACCATATATTTT.

Turning to this clone: Compared with germline, one end of the junction differs, possibly owing to a read error. The V gene is TRBV5-1, the J gene TRBJ1-5; possible D gene TRBD1, 6 bases. From germline, CDR1 is SGHRS and CDR2 YFSETQ. The CDR3 loop spans 14 amino acids. In DNA, the CDR3 is TGCACCAGCAGCTTGACAGGAAGGGATCAGCCCCAGCATTTT. It specifies CTSSLTGRDQPQHF.

In its sample, this clone was seen once. The chain joins TRBV20-1 to TRBJ1-2; D remains unclear. The CDR3 loop spans 11 amino acids. The germline gives CDR1 DFQATT, CDR2 SNEGSKA (reference sequence). V gave up 7 bases and J gave up 7 bases, with 13 bases separating them. In DNA form, the CDR3 reads TGCAGTGGTAGGGCAGGAGGTGGCTACACCTTC. Amino acids: CSGRAGGGYTF.

This sequence joins TRBV12-5 and TRBJ2-3; 12 nucleotides line up with TRBD2. This CDR3 region has 18 residues. V lost 0 bases, J lost 6 bases, and 10 bases stayed unmatched. Germline-derived CDR1 and CDR2 are LGHNT and FRNRAP. In DNA, the CDR3 is TGTGCTAGTGGTTTGGTAGGACTAGCGGGACCCGACGCTGATACGCAGTATTTT. It is translated as CASGLVGLAGPDADTQYF.

This sequence joins TRBV7-8 and TRBJ2-7; TRBD1 agrees at 8 bases. Per the germline V gene, CDR1 is SGHVS and CDR2 is FQNEAQ. J gave up 6 bases and V 6 bases, and 16 bases lay outside the gene matches. CDR3 length: 16 amino acids. CDR3 protein: CASSYNPTGDLAEQYF. CDR3 nucleotide sequence: TGTGCCAGCAGTTACAATCCGACAGGGGACCTTGCCGAGCAGTACTTC.

The chain employs TRBV5-1 and TRBJ1-5; D not resolved. V shed 0 bases and J shed 5 bases, with 12 bases lying between them. The V gene's germline CDR1 is SGHRS and CDR2 YFSETQ. The CDR3 length is 15 residues. The CDR3 is CASSLDSPFHQPQHF. Here the CDR3 DNA reads TGCGCCAGCAGCTTGGACAGCCCCTTTCATCAGCCCCAGCATTTT.

This clone showed up just once. The J gene is TRBJ2-3, the V gene TRBV6-5, with 9 bases aligning to TRBD1. CDR3 length equals 15 residues. V lost 7 bases to trimming and J lost 2 bases; unmatched junction nucleotides: 7. CDR1 is MNHEY and CDR2 is SVGAGI in the germline V gene. This CDR3 is CASKTGTGFTDTQYF. DNA of the CDR3: TGTGCCAGCAAAACCGGGACAGGGTTCACAGATACGCAGTATTTT.

This clone was observed a handful of times. This sequence joins TRBV7-9 and TRBJ1-5; TRBD1 might be the D (5 bases). Germline assignment: CDR1 SEHNR and CDR2 FQNEAQ (reference sequence). The CDR3 covers 14 residues. V lost 3 bases, J lost 6 bases, and 12 bases lay in between. CDR3 coding DNA: TGTGCCAGCAGCTTTGGGGCCCTGGGTCAGCCCCAGCATTTT. Protein sequence: CASSFGALGQPQHF. Supplemented by reference TRBV7-9 and TRBJ1-5, the full variable domain reads DTGVSQNPRHKITKRGQNVTFRCDPISEHNRLYWYRQTLGQGPEFLTYFQNEAQLEKSRLLSDRFSAERPKGSFSTLEIQRTEQGDSAMYLCASSFGALGQPQHFGDGTRLSIL.

The rearrangement uses TRBV28 and TRBJ2-1, with D perhaps matching TRBD2 (5 bases). CDR3 length equals 17 residues. Germline V gene lookup returns CDR1 MDHEN and CDR2 SYDVKM. Trimming pared 6 bases from V and 0 bases from J, leaving 18 bases between. The CDR3, as DNA: TGTGCCAGCAGAACCATCTCCGGGGAAAGCTCCTACAATGAGCAGTTCTTC. Protein sequence: CASRTISGESSYNEQFF.

This chain links TRBV5-6 with TRBJ1-4; TRBD1 is a possible D gene (5 bases). The CDR3 is 15 residues long. The V gene's germline CDR1 is SGHDT and CDR2 YYEEEE. V lost 2 bases to trimming and J lost 0 bases, with 8 bases between them. CDR3 sequence: CASSFGGATNEKLFF. The CDR3 DNA is TGTGCCAGCAGCTTCGGGGGGGCAACTAATGAAAAACTGTTTTTT.

The chain uses TRBV2 and TRBJ2-3; 7 bases are shared with TRBD1. This CDR3 is 12 amino acids long. Germline CDR1 is SNHLY and CDR2 is FYNNEI. With 6 bases clipped from V and 4 bases from J, the junction kept 1 base outside the gene matches. The CDR3 region has the DNA TGTGCCAGCAGCGACAGGGCAGATACGCAGTATTTT. Its protein is CASSDRADTQYF.

V is TRBV4-2 and J is TRBJ2-2, with D unclear. Trimming removed 0 bases at V and 6 bases at J, with 11 bases between. The CDR3 runs to 15 residues. Germline V gene sequence: CDR1 LGHNA, CDR2 YNFKEQ. CDR3 loop: CASSQDYTVSGELFF. The CDR3 nucleotides are TGTGCCAGCAGCCAAGATTATACAGTCTCCGGGGAGCTGTTTTTT.

The CDR3 sequence is CASSATPGVGTEAFF. The CDR3 DNA follows: TGTGCCAGCAGCGCCACCCCAGGGGTAGGCACTGAAGCTTTCTTT. The chain is built from TRBV6-5 and TRBJ1-1, with TRBD1 as a possible D gene (6 bases). The CDR3 length is 15 residues. The V gene lost 6 bases and the J gene lost 4 bases, with 18 bases spanning the gap. Per the germline V gene, CDR1 is MNHEY and CDR2 is SVGAGI.

The rearrangement links TRBV29-1 to TRBJ2-1; 11 bases align to TRBD2. The CDR3 extends over 16 amino acids. The junction had 11 bases not matched to a gene; V was cut back by 1 base and J by 9 bases. The germline gives CDR1 SQVTM, CDR2 ANQGSEA. The CDR3 reads CSVEGGLAGGLFEQFF. Here the CDR3 DNA reads TGCAGCGTTGAAGGGGGCCTAGCGGGGGGCCTTTTTGAGCAGTTCTTC.

The CDR3 DNA sequence: TGTGCCAGCAGCTTAGGACAGTCCTACGAGCAGTACTTC. It is translated as CASSLGQSYEQYF. V usage is TRBV27 and J usage is TRBJ2-7; TRBD1 might be the D (6 bases). Germline V gene sequence: CDR1 MNHEY, CDR2 SMNVEV (reference sequence). This CDR3 comprises 13 residues. V was trimmed by 6 bases and J by 1 base, leaving 10 bases between them.

The rearrangement joins TRBV27 to TRBJ1-1; tentative D call: TRBD1 (6 bases). Germline CDR1 reads MNHEY; CDR2 reads SMNVEV (reference sequence). This CDR3 spans 15 amino acids. Trimming removed 3 bases from V and 4 bases from J, with 15 bases in between. The DNA of the CDR3 is TGTGCCAGCAGTTTTGAGGGGGGGCTGATCACTGAAGCTTTCTTT. Translation: CASSFEGGLITEAFF.

This rearrangement joins TRBV29-1 to TRBJ2-1, with D possibly TRBD1 on 6 matching bases. Trimming stripped 5 bases from V and 7 bases from J, with 12 bases between. Looked up from germline, CDR1 is SQVTM and CDR2 is ANQGSEA. This CDR3 is 12 amino acids long. This CDR3 is CSVTGSGNEQFF. The CDR3 DNA sequence: TGCAGCGTTACAGGGTCGGGGAATGAGCAGTTCTTC.

There are a few counts of this clone. V gene TRBV7-2 combines with J gene TRBJ2-1; 7 bases line up with TRBD1. This CDR3 region has 15 residues. V shed 4 bases, J shed 4 bases, and the junction held 7 bases outside the gene matches. Germline V lookup: CDR1 SGHTA, CDR2 FQGNSA. The CDR3 sequence is CASSSNWGQYNEQFF. DNA of the CDR3: TGTGCCAGCAGCTCTAATTGGGGACAGTACAATGAGCAGTTCTTC.

V is TRBV12-3 or TRBV12-4 and J is TRBJ2-7, with no clear D. The CDR3 is 12 amino acids. V lost 3 bases, J lost 4 bases, and 7 bases lay in between. The CDR3 sequence is CASSFVAYEQYF. CDR3 sequence (DNA): TGTGCCAGCAGTTTCGTCGCGTACGAGCAGTACTTC.

This clone was seen a handful of times. The gene calls are TRBV19 and TRBJ1-3; D unresolved. CDR1 is LNHDA and CDR2 is SQIVND in the germline V gene (reference sequence). Trimming pared 5 bases from V and 2 bases from J, leaving 7 bases between. This CDR3 contains 13 residues. The CDR3 protein is CASSRRTGNTIYF. The CDR3, as DNA: TGTGCCAGTAGTCGTAGAACTGGAAACACCATATATTTT.

V and J are TRBV21-1 and TRBJ2-7; TRBD2 is taken as the D call from the table, unchecked against the DNA. TRBV21-1 is assigned pseudogene status. This CDR3 spans 18 amino acids. The CDR3 region is CARSLRTSGGQHSYEQYF. The CDR3 DNA reads as TGTGCCAGGAGCCTTCGGACTAGCGGGGGGCAACACTCCTACGAGCAGTACTTC.

This chain links TRBV19 with TRBJ1-1; TRBD1 matches 12 bases. The CDR3 contains 17 residues. Per germline, CDR1 LNHDA and CDR2 SQIVND (reference sequence). The junction had 13 bases not matched to a gene; V was cut back by 7 bases and J by 4 bases. In DNA form, the CDR3 reads TGTGCCAGTACCTCGGGACAGGGGGCTTCAAGGGTCACTGAAGCTTTCTTT. Translating gives CASTSGQGASRVTEAFF.